Following are 11 T cell receptor beta chains from one sample sequenced in a study of CD8+CD57+ T cells in acquired aplastic anemia. Genomic DNA was employed as the template in profiling TCR beta VDJ and CDR3. TCRdb passed the reads through MiXCR, listing each CDR3 protein once. The sample lists approximately 98,000 distinct CDR3 sequences, 55% to 70% seen once, with approximately 60% in the top ten. Sequencing was done on patients that had shown CD8+CD57+ cell expansion by flow cytometry. Specimen: sorted CD4+, CD8+, or CD8+CD57+ T cells (not recorded which) from PBMCs. The receptors here all came from a human donor with aplastic anemia.

This clonotype has only a few counts. The chain combines TRBV20-1 with TRBJ2-5; possible D gene TRBD2, 5 bases. This CDR3 has 11 residues. The germline CDR1 and CDR2 sequences are DFQATT and SNEGSKA (reference sequence). Trimming took 6 bases from V and 13 from J, leaving 18 bases between them. CDR3 in amino acids: CSAGDTPRVYF. The CDR3 bases are TGCAGTGCGGGCGACACACCGCGGGTGTACTTC.

Notes on this clonotype: A read error is likely, as this CDR3 ends without the conserved phenylalanine or tryptophan. The rearrangement uses TRBV15 and TRBJ1-1; TRBD1 might be the D (6 bases). The germline V gene has CDR1 LNHNV and CDR2 YYDKDF (reference sequence). This CDR3 contains 17 residues. CDR3 sequence reads: CAISRNRELAIHTEAFL. CDR3 in DNA: TGTGCCATCAGCAGGAACAGGGAGTTGGCTATTCACACTGAAGCTTTCCTT.

This clonotype is medium-sized in the sample. The V and J genes are TRBV20-1 and TRBJ2-1; D tentatively fits TRBD1 or TRBD2 (5 bases each). Germline CDR1 is DFQATT and CDR2 is SNEGSKA (reference sequence). Trimming pared 3 bases from V and 7 bases from J, leaving 13 bases between. CDR3 length: 13 amino acids. The CDR3 protein is CSARGERENEQFF. CDR3 nucleotides: TGCAGTGCTAGGGGGGAGAGGGAGAATGAGCAGTTCTTC.

The chain joins TRBV29-1 to TRBJ1-1; D possibly corresponds to TRBD1 (6 bases). Germline CDR1 SQVTM, CDR2 ANQGSEA. This CDR3 contains 15 residues. V lost 3 bases, J lost 7 bases, and 21 bases lay in between. This chain's CDR3 is CSVDRGQGIKGEAFF. In nucleotides, the CDR3 is TGCAGCGTTGACCGAGGGCAGGGGATTAAGGGTGAAGCTTTCTTT.

The chain couples TRBV7-9 to TRBJ1-1; 8 bases map to TRBD1. V shed 2 bases, J shed 1 base, and the junction held 3 bases outside the gene matches. The V gene's germline CDR1 is SEHNR and CDR2 FQNEAQ (reference sequence). This CDR3 spans 15 amino acids. The CDR3 nucleotides read TGTGCCAGCAGCTTACAGGGGGCGTCGAACACTGAAGCTTTCTTT. Amino acid sequence: CASSLQGASNTEAFF.

V gene TRBV2 combines with J gene TRBJ1-2; the D gene is possibly TRBD1 (5 bases). With 10 bases removed from V and 5 bases from J, the gap between germline ends came to 20 bases. Looked up from germline, CDR1 is SNHLY and CDR2 is FYNNEI. The CDR3 consists of 14 residues. CDR3 region: CAIQGYGVDYGYTF. CDR3 nucleotide sequence: TGTGCCATTCAGGGATATGGGGTTGATTATGGCTACACCTTC.

In the case of this clonotype: The CDR3 does not end in the conserved phenylalanine or tryptophan, so this is likely a read error. The CDR3 here is CSAPADGGVDTQYL. The CDR3 coding sequence is TGCAGTGCCCCAGCTGACGGGGGAGTAGATACGCAGTATCTT. This chain links TRBV20-1 with TRBJ2-3; maybe TRBD2 (6 bases). Germline-derived CDR1 and CDR2 are DFQATT and SNEGSKA (reference sequence). V shed 6 bases and J shed 5 bases, with 18 bases lying between them. The CDR3 has 14 residues.

This chain uses TRBV20-1 with TRBJ1-3, with TRBD1 as a possible D gene (6 bases). Deletions cut 5 bases from V and 4 bases from J, with 12 bases between. Germline lookup yields CDR1 DFQATT and CDR2 SNEGSKA (reference sequence). The CDR3 length is 13 residues. The CDR3 spells CSARYDRGNTIYF. The CDR3 bases are TGCAGTGCTCGCTATGACAGGGGAAACACCATATATTTT.

V gene TRBV2 combines with J gene TRBJ2-3; D not certain. V dropped 7 bases and J dropped 5 bases, with 7 bases sitting between them. This CDR3 region has 11 residues. CDR1 is SNHLY, CDR2 FYNNEI, per germline. This CDR3 is CASKGGDTQYF. The CDR3 DNA reads as TGTGCCAGCAAAGGCGGAGATACGCAGTATTTT.

This clonotype showed up many times. V is TRBV6-5 and J is TRBJ2-1; a possible D gene is TRBD2 (5 bases). The CDR3 loop spans 15 amino acids. Germline CDR1 and CDR2: MNHEY and SVGAGI. The V gene lost 0 bases and the J gene lost 1 base, with 7 bases spanning the gap. The CDR3 DNA reads TGTGCCAGCAGTTACTCGAGAGGGTCCTACAATGAGCAGTTCTTC. This gives the protein CASSYSRGSYNEQFF.

This sequence joins TRBV10-3 and TRBJ2-7; D might be TRBD2 (6 bases). The CDR3 runs 14 residues. Germline V lookup: CDR1 ENHRY, CDR2 SYGVKD. The ends were cut back, 10 bases at V and 4 bases at J, with 20 bases in the middle. CDR3 DNA sequence: TGTGCCAGCGAGAATCCGGGACTCCCGTACGAGCAGTACTTC. Translation gives CASENPGLPYEQYF.